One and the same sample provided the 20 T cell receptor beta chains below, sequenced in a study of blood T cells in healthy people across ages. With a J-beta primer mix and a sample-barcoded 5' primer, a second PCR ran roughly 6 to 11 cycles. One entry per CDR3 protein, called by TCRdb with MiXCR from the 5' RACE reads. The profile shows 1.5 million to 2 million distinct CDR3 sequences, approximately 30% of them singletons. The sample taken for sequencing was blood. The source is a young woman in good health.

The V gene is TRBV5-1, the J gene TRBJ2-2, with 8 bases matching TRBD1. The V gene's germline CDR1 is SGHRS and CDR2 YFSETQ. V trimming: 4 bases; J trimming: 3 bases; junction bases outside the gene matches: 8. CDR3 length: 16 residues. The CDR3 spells CASSEGQVRYTGELFF. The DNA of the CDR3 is TGCGCCAGCAGCGAGGGACAGGTCAGGTACACCGGGGAGCTGTTTTTT.

In DNA, the CDR3 is TGCAGTGCTCCGGGACAGGGTACCTACAATGAGCAGTACTTC. Amino acid sequence: CSAPGQGTYNEQYF. The chain recombines TRBV20-1 with TRBJ2-4; 9 positions match TRBD1. V lost 5 bases, J lost 13 bases, and 15 bases stayed unmatched. The CDR3 has 14 residues. Germline V gene lookup returns CDR1 DFQATT and CDR2 SNEGSKA (reference sequence).

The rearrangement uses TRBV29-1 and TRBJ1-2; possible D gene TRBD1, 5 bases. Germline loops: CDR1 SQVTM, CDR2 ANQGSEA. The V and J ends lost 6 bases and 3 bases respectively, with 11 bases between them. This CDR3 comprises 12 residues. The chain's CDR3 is CSVGIGDYGYTF. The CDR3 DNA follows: TGCAGCGTAGGGATAGGGGACTATGGCTACACCTTC.

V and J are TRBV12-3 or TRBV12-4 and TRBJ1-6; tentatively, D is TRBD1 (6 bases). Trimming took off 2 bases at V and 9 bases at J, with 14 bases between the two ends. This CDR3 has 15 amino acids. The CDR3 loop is CASSLTVGGGSPLHF. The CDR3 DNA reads TGTGCCAGCAGTTTAACTGTAGGGGGTGGTTCACCCCTCCACTTT.

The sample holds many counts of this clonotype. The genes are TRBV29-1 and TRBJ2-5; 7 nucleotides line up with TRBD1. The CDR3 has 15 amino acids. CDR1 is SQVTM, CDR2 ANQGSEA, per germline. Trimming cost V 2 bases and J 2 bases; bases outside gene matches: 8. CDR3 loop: CSVERVGGQQETQYF. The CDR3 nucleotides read TGCAGCGTTGAAAGGGTTGGGGGACAGCAAGAGACCCAGTACTTC. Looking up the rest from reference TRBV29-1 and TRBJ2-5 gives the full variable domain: SAVISQKPSRDICQRGTSLTIQCQVDSQVTMMFWYRQQPGQSLTLIATANQGSEATYESGFVIDKFPISRPNLTFSTLTVSNMSPEDSSIYLCSVERVGGQQETQYFGPGTRLLVL.

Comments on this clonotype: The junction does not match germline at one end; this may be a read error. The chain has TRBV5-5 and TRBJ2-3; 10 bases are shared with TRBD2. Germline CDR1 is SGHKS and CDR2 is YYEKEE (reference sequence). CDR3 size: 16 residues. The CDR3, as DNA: TGTGCCAGCAGCTTAATACCTAGCGGGAGTTCAGATGCGCAGTATTTT. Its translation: CASSLIPSGSSDAQYF.

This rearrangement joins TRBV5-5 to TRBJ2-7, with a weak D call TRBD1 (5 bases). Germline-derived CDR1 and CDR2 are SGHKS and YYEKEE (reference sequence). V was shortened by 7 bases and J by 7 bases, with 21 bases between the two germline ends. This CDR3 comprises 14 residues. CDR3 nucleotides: TGTGCCAGCGTGTACGGGCCTAACCAGGGAGAGCAGTACTTC. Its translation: CASVYGPNQGEQYF. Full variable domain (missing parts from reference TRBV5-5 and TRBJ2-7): DAGVTQSPTHLIKTRGQQVTLRCSPISGHKSVSWYQQVLGQGPQFIFQYYEKEERGRGNFPDRFSARQFPNYSSELNVNALLLGDSALYLCASVYGPNQGEQYFGPGTRLTVT.

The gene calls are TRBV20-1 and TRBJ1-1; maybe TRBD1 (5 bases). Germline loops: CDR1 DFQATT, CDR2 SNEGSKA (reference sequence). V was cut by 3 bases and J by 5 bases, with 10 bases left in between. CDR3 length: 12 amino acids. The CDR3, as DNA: TGCAGTGCTAGTAACCGACAGACTGAAGCTTTCTTT. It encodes CSASNRQTEAFF.

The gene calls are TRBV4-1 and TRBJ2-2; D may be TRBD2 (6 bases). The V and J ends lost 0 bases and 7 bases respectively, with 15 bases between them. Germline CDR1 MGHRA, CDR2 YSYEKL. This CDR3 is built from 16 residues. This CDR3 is CASSQDAGMAGGELFF. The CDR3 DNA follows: TGCGCCAGCAGCCAAGATGCGGGGATGGCAGGCGGGGAGCTGTTTTTT.

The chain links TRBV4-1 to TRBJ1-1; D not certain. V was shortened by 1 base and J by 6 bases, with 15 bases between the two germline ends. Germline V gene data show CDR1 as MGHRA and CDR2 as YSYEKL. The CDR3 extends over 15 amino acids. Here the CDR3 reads CASSQASLARAEAFF. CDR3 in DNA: TGCGCCAGCAGCCAAGCCTCCCTAGCCCGGGCTGAAGCTTTCTTT.

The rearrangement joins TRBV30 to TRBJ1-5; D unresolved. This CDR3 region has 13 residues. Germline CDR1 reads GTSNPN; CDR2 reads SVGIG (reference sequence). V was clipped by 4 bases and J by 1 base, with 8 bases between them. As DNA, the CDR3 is TGTGCCTGGAATCTGAAGAGCAATCAGCCCCAGCATTTT. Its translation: CAWNLKSNQPQHF.

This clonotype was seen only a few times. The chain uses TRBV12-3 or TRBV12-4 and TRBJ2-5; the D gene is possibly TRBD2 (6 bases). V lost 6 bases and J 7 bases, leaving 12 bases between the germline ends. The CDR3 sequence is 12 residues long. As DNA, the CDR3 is TGTGCCAGCAGCCCGACTAGTCTGACCCAGTACTTC. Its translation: CASSPTSLTQYF.

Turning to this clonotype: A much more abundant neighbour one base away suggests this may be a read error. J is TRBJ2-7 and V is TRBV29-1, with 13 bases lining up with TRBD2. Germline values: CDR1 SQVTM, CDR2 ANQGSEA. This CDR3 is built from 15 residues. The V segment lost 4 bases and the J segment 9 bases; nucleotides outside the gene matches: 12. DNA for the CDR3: TGCAGCGTTGGATTGGGGACTAGCGGGACCCACGGGCAGTACTTC. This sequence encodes CSVGLGTSGTHGQYF.

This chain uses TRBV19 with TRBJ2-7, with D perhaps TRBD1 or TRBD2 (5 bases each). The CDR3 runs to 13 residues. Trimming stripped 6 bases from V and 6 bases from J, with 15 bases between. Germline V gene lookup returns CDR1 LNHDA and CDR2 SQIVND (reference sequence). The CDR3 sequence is CASRRPGQGEQYF. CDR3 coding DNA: TGTGCCAGTAGGCGTCCGGGGCAAGGCGAGCAGTACTTC.

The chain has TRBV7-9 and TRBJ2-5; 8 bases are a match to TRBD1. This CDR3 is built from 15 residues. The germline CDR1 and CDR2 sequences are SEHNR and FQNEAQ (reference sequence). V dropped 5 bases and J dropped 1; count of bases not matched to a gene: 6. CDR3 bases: TGTGCCAGCAGCCCCCGGGACAGGATCCAAGAGACCCAGTACTTC. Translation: CASSPRDRIQETQYF.

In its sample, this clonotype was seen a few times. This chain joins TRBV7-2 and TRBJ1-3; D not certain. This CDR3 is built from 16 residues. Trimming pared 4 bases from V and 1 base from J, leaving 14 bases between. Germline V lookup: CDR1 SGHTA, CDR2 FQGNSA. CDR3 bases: TGTGCCAGCAGCTCCCGATTAAGTCGATCTGGAAACACCATATATTTT. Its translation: CASSSRLSRSGNTIYF.

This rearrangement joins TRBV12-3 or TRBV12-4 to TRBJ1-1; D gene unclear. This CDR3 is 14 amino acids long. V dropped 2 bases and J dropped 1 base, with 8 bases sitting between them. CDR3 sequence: CASSLLPENTEAFF. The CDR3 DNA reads TGTGCCAGCAGTTTACTCCCAGAGAACACTGAAGCTTTCTTT.

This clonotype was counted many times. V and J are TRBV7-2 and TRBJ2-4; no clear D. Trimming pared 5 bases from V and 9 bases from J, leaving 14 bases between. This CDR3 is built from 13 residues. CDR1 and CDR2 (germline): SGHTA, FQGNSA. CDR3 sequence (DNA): TGTGCCAGCAGCCCGAAGCCGCCGGGCATTCAGTACTTC. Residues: CASSPKPPGIQYF.

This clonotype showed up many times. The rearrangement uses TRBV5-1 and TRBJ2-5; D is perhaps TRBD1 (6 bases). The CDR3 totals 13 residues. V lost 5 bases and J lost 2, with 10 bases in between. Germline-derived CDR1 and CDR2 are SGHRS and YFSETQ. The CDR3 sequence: CASRLGGQETQYF. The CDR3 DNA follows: TGCGCCAGCAGACTAGGGGGACAAGAGACCCAGTACTTC. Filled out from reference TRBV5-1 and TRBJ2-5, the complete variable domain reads KAGVTQTPRYLIKTRGQQVTLSCSPISGHRSVSWYQQTPGQGLQFLFEYFSETQRNKGNFPGRFSGRQFSNSRSEMNVSTLELGDSALYLCASRLGGQETQYFGPGTRLLVL.

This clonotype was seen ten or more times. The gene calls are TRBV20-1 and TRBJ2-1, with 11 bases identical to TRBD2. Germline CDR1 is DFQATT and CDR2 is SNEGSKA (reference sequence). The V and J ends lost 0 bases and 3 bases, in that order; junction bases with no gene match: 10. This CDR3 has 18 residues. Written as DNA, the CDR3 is TGCAGTGCTAGAGATTTCCGAAACCTAGCGGGGGGCTACAATGAGCAGTTCTTC. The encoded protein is CSARDFRNLAGGYNEQFF.